This T cell receptor beta chain was identified in a study of blood T cells in healthy people across ages. Together with a sample-barcoded 5' primer, a J-beta primer mix was included in a second PCR lasting roughly 6 to 12 cycles. Every cDNA molecule bore a tag from a template-switch adaptor containing 12 random nucleotides. TCRdb independently ran MiXCR on the 5' RACE reads; one entry per CDR3 protein. This table has just over 1 million distinct CDR3 sequences, 40% to 55% appearing once. Sequenced material: blood. The sequence was obtained from a woman aged 60-75 years in good health.

The CDR3, as DNA: TGTGCCAGCAGTGACCCAGGGGCTGGCTACACCTTC. Its translation: CASSDPGAGYTF. The V and J genes are TRBV2 and TRBJ1-2, with D possibly being TRBD1 (6 bases). This CDR3 spans 12 amino acids. Trimming stripped 3 bases from V and 7 bases from J, with 9 bases between. Germline V gene lookup returns CDR1 SNHLY and CDR2 FYNNEI.